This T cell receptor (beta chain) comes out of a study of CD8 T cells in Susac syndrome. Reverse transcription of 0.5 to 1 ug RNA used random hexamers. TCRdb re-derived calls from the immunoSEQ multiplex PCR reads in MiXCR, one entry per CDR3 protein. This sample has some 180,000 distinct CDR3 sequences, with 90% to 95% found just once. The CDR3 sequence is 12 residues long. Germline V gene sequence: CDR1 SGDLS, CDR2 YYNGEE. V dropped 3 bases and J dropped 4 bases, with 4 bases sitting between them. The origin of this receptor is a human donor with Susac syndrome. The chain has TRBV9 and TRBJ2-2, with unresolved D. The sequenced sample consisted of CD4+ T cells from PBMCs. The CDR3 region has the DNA TGTGCCAGCAGCGACGTCACCGGGGAGCTGTTTTTT. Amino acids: CASSDVTGELFF.